These T cell receptor beta chains were read from a single sample in a study of cytomegalovirus exposure and HLA in healthy donors. Assay: immunoSEQ multiplex PCR; the TCRdb copy retains only in-frame clones and omits some. This table has under 100,000 clones, roughly 76% appearing once. Sequencing was carried out using PBMCs. These receptors were taken from a human donor in good health. Each CDR3 is given with its conserved first and last residue. The order of the fields is clone size, J gene, V gene, D gene, CDR3 protein, CDR3 DNA. A D gene is named only where the DNA matches it firmly. Some rows have no size entry. The others give once, few or many, or a class for an expanded clone.

abundance: once; j_gene: TRBJ2-3; v_gene: TRBV7-2; d_gene: TRBD1; CDR3aa: CASSPKQGQITDTQYF; CDR3nt: TGTGCCAGCAGCCCCAAGCAGGGACAGATAACAGATACGCAGTATTTT
abundance: .; j_gene: TRBJ2-7; v_gene: TRBV2; d_gene: TRBD1; CDR3aa: CATRTGGTYEQYF; CDR3nt: TGTGCCACCCGGACAGGGGGCACCTACGAGCAGTACTTC
abundance: .; j_gene: TRBJ1-1; v_gene: TRBV6-7; d_gene: .; CDR3aa: CASSLRGQMNTEAFF; CDR3nt: TGTGCCAGCAGTCTACGCGGGCAGATGAACACTGAAGCTTTCTTT
abundance: .; j_gene: TRBJ2-3; v_gene: TRBV7-9; d_gene: TRBD1; CDR3aa: CASSSRKTGVSADTQYF; CDR3nt: TGTGCCAGCAGCTCACGAAAGACAGGGGTCTCTGCAGATACGCAGTATTTT
abundance: .; j_gene: TRBJ2-3; v_gene: TRBV5-4; d_gene: TRBD2; CDR3aa: CASSNSGSGSDTQYF; CDR3nt: TGTGCCAGCAGTAATAGCGGGAGTGGGTCAGATACGCAGTATTTT
abundance: .; j_gene: TRBJ1-5; v_gene: TRBV7-9; d_gene: TRBD1; CDR3aa: CASSLSGTDNQPQHF; CDR3nt: TGTGCCAGCAGCTTAAGTGGGACAGACAATCAGCCCCAGCATTTT
abundance: .; j_gene: TRBJ1-2; v_gene: TRBV5-1; d_gene: .; CDR3aa: CASSLGLHGYTF; CDR3nt: TGCGCCAGCAGCTTGGGACTCCATGGCTACACCTTC
abundance: .; j_gene: TRBJ2-3; v_gene: TRBV11-2; d_gene: TRBD2; CDR3aa: CASRPLGGGPYTQYF; CDR3nt: TGTGCCAGCAGGCCCCTTGGGGGAGGGCCGTATACGCAGTATTTT
abundance: few; j_gene: TRBJ2-7; v_gene: TRBV6-6; d_gene: TRBD2; CDR3aa: CASSPGLAGGRHYF; CDR3nt: TGTGCCAGCAGCCCGGGACTAGCGGGAGGGCGCCACTACTTC
abundance: .; j_gene: TRBJ2-1; v_gene: TRBV5-1; d_gene: TRBD2; CDR3aa: CASSQGLAGYNEQFF; CDR3nt: TGCGCCAGCAGTCAGGGACTAGCGGGGTACAATGAGCAGTTCTTC
abundance: few; j_gene: TRBJ1-2; v_gene: TRBV10-1; d_gene: .; CDR3aa: CASSEVPGPVHGYTF; CDR3nt: TGCGCCAGCAGTGAAGTCCCAGGGCCCGTCCATGGCTACACCTTC
abundance: .; j_gene: TRBJ2-2; v_gene: TRBV5-1; d_gene: .; CDR3aa: CASSLLGNTGELFF; CDR3nt: TGCGCCAGCAGCTTACTAGGGAACACCGGGGAGCTGTTTTTT
abundance: .; j_gene: TRBJ1-2; v_gene: TRBV5-1; d_gene: .; CDR3aa: CASSLGRGVSSYGYTF; CDR3nt: TGCGCCAGCAGCTTGGGCAGGGGCGTATCGAGCTATGGCTACACCTTC
abundance: .; j_gene: TRBJ1-1; v_gene: TRBV10-2; d_gene: TRBD1; CDR3aa: CASSESQGLGFMNTEAFF; CDR3nt: TGCGCCAGCAGTGAATCACAGGGGCTAGGCTTCATGAACACTGAAGCTTTCTTT
abundance: few; j_gene: TRBJ1-3; v_gene: TRBV4-3; d_gene: .; CDR3aa: CASSQGTQGSGNTIYF; CDR3nt: TGCGCCAGCAGCCAGGGTACACAGGGAAGTGGAAACACCATATATTTT
abundance: .; j_gene: TRBJ2-5; v_gene: TRBV5-1; d_gene: .; CDR3aa: CASSFRRGQETQYF; CDR3nt: TGCGCCAGCAGCTTTAGGAGGGGCCAAGAGACCCAGTACTTC
abundance: .; j_gene: TRBJ2-2; v_gene: TRBV7-5; d_gene: .; CDR3aa: CVRSTPRTSGRQTGELFF; CDR3nt: TGTGTCAGAAGCACCCCCAGGACTAGCGGGAGACAAACCGGGGAGCTGTTTTTT
abundance: .; j_gene: TRBJ2-7; v_gene: TRBV5-8; d_gene: .; CDR3aa: CASSSIIFPLDPLEQYF; CDR3nt: TGTGCCAGCAGCTCAATTATTTTTCCACTAGACCCCCTCGAGCAGTACTTC
abundance: .; j_gene: TRBJ1-1; v_gene: TRBV2; d_gene: TRBD1; CDR3aa: CASSEKTRGGTGVRNTEAFF; CDR3nt: TGTGCCAGCAGTGAAAAGACCCGTGGAGGGACAGGGGTACGAAACACTGAAGCTTTCTTT
abundance: .; j_gene: TRBJ2-1; v_gene: TRBV9; d_gene: .; CDR3aa: CASSVEAGTYNEQFF; CDR3nt: TGTGCCAGCAGCGTAGAGGCGGGTACCTACAATGAGCAGTTCTTC
abundance: .; j_gene: TRBJ2-1; v_gene: TRBV11-3; d_gene: TRBD2; CDR3aa: CASSFSRLAGSYNEQFF; CDR3nt: TGTGCCAGCAGCTTTAGTCGACTAGCGGGGAGTTACAATGAGCAGTTCTTC
abundance: .; j_gene: TRBJ1-5; v_gene: TRBV5-1; d_gene: TRBD1; CDR3aa: CASSPIGQGVGQPQHF; CDR3nt: TGCGCCAGCAGCCCAATAGGACAGGGCGTTGGACAGCCCCAGCATTTT
abundance: .; j_gene: TRBJ2-6; v_gene: TRBV2; d_gene: .; CDR3aa: CASTSGTPLSGANVLTF; CDR3nt: TGTGCCAGCACCTCCGGGACACCCCTTTCTGGGGCCAACGTCCTGACTTTC
abundance: .; j_gene: TRBJ2-1; v_gene: TRBV7-2; d_gene: TRBD2; CDR3aa: CASSLPTRTSGRNEQFF; CDR3nt: TGTGCCAGCAGCTTACCCACCCGGACTAGCGGGAGGAATGAGCAGTTCTTC
abundance: .; j_gene: TRBJ2-2; v_gene: TRBV4-2; d_gene: .; CDR3aa: CASSQGVRGSGGELFF; CDR3nt: TGTGCCAGCAGCCAAGGGGTCCGAGGGTCCGGGGGGGAGCTGTTTTTT
abundance: .; j_gene: TRBJ2-7; v_gene: TRBV20-1; d_gene: .; CDR3aa: CSASWGPEQYF; CDR3nt: TGCAGTGCTAGTTGGGGGCCCGAGCAGTACTTC